This T cell receptor (beta chain) appears in the sequencing data of a study of cytomegalovirus exposure and HLA in healthy donors. Study results and limitations: Roughly even sequencing depth across donors was the assumption behind the presence/absence analyses. A previous analysis found most TCR beta V segments productive roughly 87% or roughly 30% of the time. In vitro work confirmed that a few CMV-associated chains recognize CMV antigens. Excluded: some indistinguishable V segments such as TRBV6-2 and TRBV6-3.

The CDR3 runs 14 residues. Trimming cost V 10 bases and J 0 bases; bases outside gene matches: 7. The germline V gene has CDR1 MNHNS and CDR2 SASEGT. Remarks on this clone: The target antigen is unknown.

The PCR employed 60 Vbeta primers together with 13 Jbeta primers. Sequencing used immunoSEQ multiplex PCR; TCRdb keeps in-frame clones, though not all of them. The profile shows some 160,000 clones, 70% to 90% of them singletons. The gene calls are TRBV6-1 and TRBJ1-1; 8 nucleotides agree with TRBD1. Sequenced: PBMCs. The receptor was derived from a man younger than 45 in good health and CMV-seropositive. CDR3 in amino acids: CATERQGMNTEAFF. DNA for the CDR3: TGTGCCACCGAACGACAGGGGATGAACACTGAAGCTTTCTTT.